This T cell receptor (beta chain) derives from a study of human T cells and chemical hapten exposure. Whole-study context: Per-sample TCR yield variability stemmed mainly from small pooled library volume differences. Study-wide findings and caveats: Expanded TCRs created a significantly greater count of big CDR3 similarity clusters than controls did.

Unique molecular identifiers were attached to individual cDNA molecules within the library. TCRdb reprocessed the RACE reads with MiXCR, giving one entry per CDR3 protein. The sample comprises more than 300,000 distinct CDR3 sequences, 4% to 6% of which are singletons, and 2.6% rests with the top ten. This CDR3 contains 16 residues. The V end was cut by 6 bases, the J end by 2 bases, with 16 bases between. Germline-derived CDR1 and CDR2 are SEHNR and FQNEAQ (reference sequence). Specified time point: pre-sensitization, week 0. Treatment specified: therapeutic diphenylcyclopropenone sensitization with weekly scalp DPC. Blood collection happened ahead of applying each patch test. A note on this clonotype: What it binds is not known.

This specimen was whole blood, taken in connection with sensitization to the hapten diphenylcyclopropenone (DPC). V usage is TRBV7-9 and J usage is TRBJ2-2, with D perhaps TRBD2 (6 bases). The sequence was obtained from a woman aged 45-59 years with alopecia areata. Some clones in this sample may be carry-over from other donors' samples. In DNA form, the CDR3 reads TGTGCCAGCAGTTCCTCGGGGGTGGAAAACACCGGGGAGCTGTTTTTT. It encodes CASSSSGVENTGELFF.